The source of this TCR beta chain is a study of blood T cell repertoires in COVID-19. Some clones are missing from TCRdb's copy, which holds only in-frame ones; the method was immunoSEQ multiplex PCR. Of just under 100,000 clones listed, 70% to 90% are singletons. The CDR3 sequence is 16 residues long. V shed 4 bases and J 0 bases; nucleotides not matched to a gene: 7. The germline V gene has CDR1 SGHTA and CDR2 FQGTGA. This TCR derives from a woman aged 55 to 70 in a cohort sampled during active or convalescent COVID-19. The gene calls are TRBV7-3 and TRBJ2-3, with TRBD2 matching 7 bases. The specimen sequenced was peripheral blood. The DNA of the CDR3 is TGTGCCAGCAGCTCCGTAGGAGCGGGGAGCACAGATACGCAGTATTTT. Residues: CASSSVGAGSTDTQYF.